This TCR beta chain was documented in a study of PD-1 blockade in classical Hodgkin lymphoma. Study findings and constraints: Repertoire differences lack defined causes, possibly disease activity or prior therapy.

Time point meaning: newly diagnosed, previously untreated cHL patient sample. Investigators turned to newly diagnosed, untreated classical Hodgkin lymphoma PBMCs for comparison. The count of this clone is one. Its antigen is undetermined. The table came from immunoSEQ multiplex PCR; TCRdb's copy has only in-frame clones and leaves some out. The sample consists of 70,000 or so clones, over 85% of them appearing once. Sequencing used peripheral blood mononuclear cells (PBMCs). The TCR sequence derives from a human donor with classical Hodgkin lymphoma.

CDR3 coding DNA: TGTGCCAGCCGTGACGGGACAGGGATCACTGAAGCTTTCTTT. This encodes CASRDGTGITEAFF. The rearrangement uses TRBV6-6 and TRBJ1-1; 9 bases line up with TRBD1. V shed 8 bases, J shed 4 bases, and the junction held 8 bases outside the gene matches. Germline V gene data show CDR1 as MNHNY and CDR2 as SVGAGI (reference sequence). There are 14 residues in the CDR3.